This T cell receptor beta chain was sequenced in a study of blood T cell repertoires in COVID-19. TCRdb's copy holds only in-frame clones and misses some; the assay was immunoSEQ multiplex PCR. This table holds some 20,000 clones, approximately 86% found once. The CDR3 is 13 residues long. V dropped 8 bases and J dropped 8 bases, with 18 bases sitting between them. Germline V gene data show CDR1 as SNHLY and CDR2 as FYNNEI. The sample comprised peripheral blood. V gene TRBV2 combines with J gene TRBJ1-2; D gene ambiguous. This clonotype was sampled from a human donor in a cohort sampled during active COVID-19. Here the CDR3 reads CASADRVLSGYTF. Written as DNA, the CDR3 is TGTGCCAGCGCGGATCGAGTTCTTAGCGGCTACACCTTC.